This TCR beta chain originates from a study of blood T cell repertoires in COVID-19. Study-level background: Samples of COVID-19 (acute and convalescent) were obtained from the United States, Italy and Spain.

The table lists this clone with a few counts. In the authors' workflow: Estimation of nucleated cell counts was performed using reference gene primer amplification. The data were produced by immunoSEQ multiplex PCR, yet TCRdb's version contains in-frame clones alone and is incomplete. That table supplies the V and J calls and clone size; D and trimming were determined from the DNA. The top ten clones hold approximately 10% of a sample with about 180,000 clones, 81% of them seen once. Seattle enrolled patients during active infection and tracked them longitudinally. Sequencing used peripheral blood. This sequence was found in a woman aged 80 or over with COVID-19, enrolled during active disease.

The CDR3 loop reads CASSAAYDNSPLHF. In DNA form, the CDR3 reads TGTGCCAGCAGTGCCGCCTACGATAATTCACCCCTCCACTTT. V is TRBV6-6 and J is TRBJ1-6, with D unresolved. The length of the CDR3 is 14 residues. CDR1 and CDR2 from the germline V gene are MNHNY and SVGAGI (reference sequence). The ends were cut back, 5 bases at V and 5 bases at J, with 10 bases in the middle.